A single sample is the source of the 29 T cell receptor beta chains below, sequenced in a study of early T cells in non-severe SARS-CoV-2 infection. TCRdb independently ran MiXCR on the 5' RACE reads; one entry per CDR3 protein. Seen here are some 45,000 distinct CDR3 sequences, roughly 4% observed once, and the top ten hold over 3%. The sequenced material came from whole blood. The receptors come from an adult who was a healthcare worker with PCR-confirmed SARS-CoV-2 infection or an uninfected control (not recorded which).

By share, this clonotype counts as medium-sized (0.01 to 0.1%). This chain links TRBV20-1 with TRBJ1-2, with D perhaps matching TRBD1 (5 bases). The length of the CDR3 is 14 residues. V shed 1 base and J shed 4 bases, with 13 bases lying between them. CDR1 is DFQATT and CDR2 is SNEGSKA in the germline V gene (reference sequence). As DNA, the CDR3 is TGCAGTGCTAGAGTGACAGAGGGCGGCTATGGCTACACCTTC. Its protein product is CSARVTEGGYGYTF.

V gene TRBV18 combines with J gene TRBJ1-1, with TRBD1 matching 11 bases. V lost 3 bases, J lost 5 bases, and 5 bases stayed unmatched. Germline V CDR1 and CDR2: KGHSH, LQKENI. The CDR3 loop spans 15 amino acids. In nucleotides, the CDR3 is TGTGCCAGCTCACCTGGACAGGGGGCAGGGACTGAAGCTTTCTTT. The encoded protein is CASSPGQGAGTEAFF.

This clonotype was seen repeatedly, ten times or more. The chain joins TRBV5-6 to TRBJ2-2, with D unclear. Germline assignment: CDR1 SGHDT and CDR2 YYEEEE. V lost 0 bases and J lost 4, with 4 bases in between. The CDR3 covers 13 residues. The CDR3 nucleotides are TGTGCCAGCAGCTTGGGCTCCACCGGGGAGCTGTTTTTT. Translated, it gives CASSLGSTGELFF.

This clonotype was seen repeatedly, ten times or more. The chain combines TRBV4-1 with TRBJ1-6; 9 bases are shared with TRBD1. Germline V lookup: CDR1 MGHRA, CDR2 YSYEKL. V was clipped by 3 bases and J by 6 bases; unmatched bases: 6. The CDR3 totals 16 residues. The DNA for the CDR3 is TGCGCCAGCAGCCACGGACAGGGGCGGCGTAATTCACCCCTCCACTTT. Translated: CASSHGQGRRNSPLHF.

This clonotype was seen many times. The chain employs TRBV10-1 and TRBJ2-3; D unclear. This CDR3 spans 15 amino acids. V gave up 3 bases and J gave up 1 base, with 11 bases separating them. The germline V gene encodes CDR1 WNHNN and CDR2 SYGVQD (reference sequence). The CDR3 reads CASSERRFGTDTQYF. In DNA form, the CDR3 reads TGCGCCAGCAGTGAAAGGAGATTCGGCACAGATACGCAGTATTTT.

This clonotype came up many times. V and J are TRBV11-1 and TRBJ2-7; D not certain. Trimming shortened V by 1 base and J by 4 bases, and 8 bases separated the two germline ends. The CDR3 sequence is 13 residues long. Germline-derived CDR1 and CDR2 are SGHAT and FQDESV (reference sequence). The CDR3 DNA is TGTGCCAGCAGCTTAGGAGAACCGTACGAGCAGTACTTC. Protein product: CASSLGEPYEQYF.

At least ten counts were recorded for this clonotype. The chain employs TRBV7-9 and TRBJ1-1, with no clear D. Trimming removed 3 bases at V and 0 bases at J, with 2 bases between. The germline V gene has CDR1 SEHNR and CDR2 FQNEAQ (reference sequence). CDR3 length equals 12 residues. Written as DNA, the CDR3 is TGTGCCAGCAGCTTCATGAACACTGAAGCTTTCTTT. Amino acid sequence: CASSFMNTEAFF.

Judged by abundance, this clonotype is medium-sized (0.01 to 0.1%). CDR3 coding DNA: TGTGCCAGCAGTACGAACTACGAGCAGTACTTC. As protein: CASSTNYEQYF. The genes are TRBV6-5 and TRBJ2-7; D uncertain. CDR3 size: 11 residues. V was trimmed by 5 bases and J by 3 bases, leaving 5 bases between them. CDR1 is MNHEY, CDR2 SVGAGI, per germline.

This clonotype was detected ten times or more. V gene TRBV29-1 combines with J gene TRBJ2-5, with 7 bases fitting TRBD2. The CDR3 is 13 residues long. Trimming took 3 bases from V and 7 from J; bases not matched to a gene: 8. Per germline, CDR1 SQVTM and CDR2 ANQGSEA. Written as DNA, the CDR3 is TGCAGCGTTGATGGCGGGAGTAGGGCGACCCAGTACTTC. This gives the protein CSVDGGSRATQYF.

This clonotype came up many times. The chain uses TRBV18 and TRBJ1-5; a weak D match, TRBD1 (5 bases). Between the trimmed V and J ends, which lost 4 bases and 3 bases, there was a span of 7 bases. The CDR3 sequence is 13 residues long. Germline values: CDR1 KGHSH, CDR2 LQKENI. The CDR3 sequence is CASSQDTNQPQHF. The CDR3 region has the DNA TGTGCCAGCTCACAGGACACCAATCAGCCCCAGCATTTT.

This clonotype was counted only a few times. The rearrangement uses TRBV18 and TRBJ1-5; the D is unclear. The CDR3 extends over 14 amino acids. The V end was cut by 2 bases, the J end by 2 bases, with 7 bases between. Per the germline V gene, CDR1 is KGHSH and CDR2 is LQKENI. The DNA for the CDR3 is TGTGCCAGCTCACCAGACGCAGGCAATCAGCCCCAGCATTTT. This sequence encodes CASSPDAGNQPQHF.

The table lists this clonotype with many counts. The rearrangement joins TRBV19 to TRBJ2-7; D is undetermined. Germline V gene lookup returns CDR1 LNHDA and CDR2 SQIVND (reference sequence). V lost 5 bases to trimming and J lost 3 bases, with 14 bases between them. This CDR3 has 14 amino acids. CDR3 bases: TGTGCCAGTAGTCACTCGGACGGTTTCTACGAGCAGTACTTC. Translation: CASSHSDGFYEQYF.

At least ten counts were recorded for this clonotype. The rearrangement links TRBV11-2 to TRBJ2-1; TRBD2 matches at 14 bases. Germline CDR1 SGHAT, CDR2 FQNNGV. This CDR3 has 17 amino acids. The ends lost 5 bases at V and 6 bases at J; junction bases unmatched: 9. CDR3 region: CASSMTSGRASPNEQFF. The CDR3 bases are TGTGCCAGCAGCATGACTAGCGGGAGGGCCTCACCCAATGAGCAGTTCTTC.

The sample holds many counts of this clonotype. The V and J genes are TRBV7-2 and TRBJ1-2; D not certain. Germline V gene lookup returns CDR1 SGHTA and CDR2 FQGNSA. Between the trimmed V and J ends, which lost 5 bases and 4 bases, there was a span of 14 bases. CDR3 size: 14 residues. In DNA, the CDR3 is TGTGCCAGCAGCCCGCCCGGACCCCTCTATGGCTACACCTTC. It codes for CASSPPGPLYGYTF.

There are many counts of this clonotype. The chain uses TRBV7-9 and TRBJ1-5; D gene unclear. Trimming took off 3 bases at V and 3 bases at J, with 3 bases between the two ends. This CDR3 spans 12 amino acids. Germline loops: CDR1 SEHNR, CDR2 FQNEAQ (reference sequence). CDR3 in amino acids: CASSFDNQPQHF. In DNA form, the CDR3 reads TGTGCCAGCAGCTTTGACAATCAGCCCCAGCATTTT.

There are many counts of this clonotype. The chain is built from TRBV6-4 and TRBJ2-6, with TRBD1 as a possible D gene (5 bases). This CDR3 region has 15 residues. CDR1 is MRHNA and CDR2 is SNTAGT in the germline V gene. Trimming removed 6 bases at V and 0 bases at J, with 9 bases between. In DNA, the CDR3 is TGTGCCAGCAGCCAGGACAACTCTGGGGCCAACGTCCTGACTTTC. Its protein is CASSQDNSGANVLTF.

This clonotype has at least ten counts. V and J are TRBV5-4 and TRBJ2-7; 9 bases match TRBD2. The germline V gene has CDR1 SGHNT and CDR2 YYREEE (reference sequence). Trimming cost V 2 bases and J 6 bases; bases outside gene matches: 9. This CDR3 comprises 15 residues. CDR3 nucleotides: TGTGCCAGCAGCTTTAGCGGGAGAGGCTCCGGCGAGCAGTACTTC. Its translation: CASSFSGRGSGEQYF. The full variable domain, with the rest looked up from reference TRBV5-4 and TRBJ2-7, is ETGVTQSPTHLIKTRGQQVTLRCSSQSGHNTVSWYQQALGQGPQFIFQYYREEENGRGNFPPRFSGLQFPNYSSELNVNALELDDSALYLCASSFSGRGSGEQYFGPGTRLTVT.

This clonotype was seen at least ten times. The rearrangement joins TRBV5-1 to TRBJ2-7; 12 nucleotides match TRBD2. CDR1 SGHRS and CDR2 YFSETQ come from the germline V gene. The CDR3 consists of 16 residues. After removal of 2 bases from V and 7 bases from J, the junction contained 10 bases not matched to a gene. DNA of the CDR3: TGCGCCAGCAGCTTACTTACTAGCGGGAGGCGAGGAGAGCAGTACTTC. It specifies CASSLLTSGRRGEQYF.

In this sample, this clonotype turned up many times. CDR3 loop: CASSVAGGSYNEQFF. Written as DNA, the CDR3 is TGTGCCAGCAGTGTAGCGGGGGGGTCCTACAATGAGCAGTTCTTC. V and J are TRBV6-2 or TRBV6-3 and TRBJ2-1; TRBD2 matches at 11 bases. Germline CDR1 and CDR2: MNHEY and SVGEGT. This CDR3 is 15 amino acids long. Unmatched junction bases numbered 1, after V lost 5 bases and J lost 1 base.

This clonotype was counted at least ten times. The rearrangement links TRBV5-4 to TRBJ2-7; the match to TRBD2 covers 15 bases. This CDR3 is 18 amino acids long. V was pared by 4 bases and J by 5 bases, with 13 bases of the junction left unmatched. The germline V gene encodes CDR1 SGHNT and CDR2 YYREEE (reference sequence). The CDR3 DNA sequence: TGTGCCAGCAGCCACTCCAGGACTAGCGGGGGGGCCGTCCACGAGCAGTACTTC. It yields the protein CASSHSRTSGGAVHEQYF.

This clonotype has at least ten counts. The rearrangement joins TRBV18 to TRBJ1-3; maybe TRBD1 (5 bases). The CDR3 covers 16 residues. V lost 1 base and J lost 3, with 13 bases in between. The germline CDR1 and CDR2 sequences are KGHSH and LQKENI. CDR3 nucleotide sequence: TGTGCCAGCTCACCACGGGACGGCTTTGGTGGAAACACCATATATTTT. Its protein is CASSPRDGFGGNTIYF.

About this clonotype itself: A much larger clone differs by one base, so this may be a read error. The genes are TRBV7-9 and TRBJ2-7; 7 positions agree with TRBD1. The CDR3 has 14 amino acids. Per the germline V gene, CDR1 is SEHNR and CDR2 is FQNEAQ (reference sequence). Here the CDR3 reads CASSPTGTSYEQHF. The CDR3 DNA follows: TGTGCCAGCAGCCCGACAGGGACCTCCTACGAGCAGCACTTC.

This clonotype came up many times. V and J are TRBV28 and TRBJ2-6; 8 bases agree with TRBD1. J was trimmed by 2 bases and V by 2 bases; bases with no gene match: 5. The V gene's germline CDR1 is MDHEN and CDR2 SYDVKM. CDR3 length: 17 amino acids. The chain's CDR3 is CASSLKTGVTGANVLTF. The CDR3, as DNA: TGTGCCAGCAGTTTAAAGACAGGGGTTACTGGGGCCAACGTCCTGACTTTC.

This clonotype was recorded at least ten times. The chain couples TRBV2 to TRBJ2-7; D not certain. Germline V gives CDR1 SNHLY, CDR2 FYNNEI. The CDR3 extends over 12 amino acids. The ends were cut back, 6 bases at V and 3 bases at J, with 9 bases in the middle. CDR3 protein: CASRQKNYEQYF. The CDR3 DNA follows: TGTGCCAGCAGACAGAAAAACTACGAGCAGTACTTC. The whole variable domain, remainder taken from reference TRBV2 and TRBJ2-7, is EPEVTQTPSHQVTQMGQEVILRCVPISNHLYFYWYRQILGQKVEFLVSFYNNEISEKSEIFDDQFSVERPDGSNFTLKIRSTKLEDSAMYFCASRQKNYEQYFGPGTRLTVT.

This clonotype has a count of ten or more. This chain links TRBV6-5 with TRBJ2-2; 14 bases align to TRBD2. Trimming at V came to 6 bases and at J to 2 bases, leaving 8 bases not matched to a gene. Germline V gene sequence: CDR1 MNHEY, CDR2 SVGAGI. The CDR3 sequence is 18 residues long. CDR3 in amino acids: CASRSGTSGRGNTGELFF. As DNA, the CDR3 is TGTGCCAGCAGGTCCGGGACTAGCGGGAGAGGTAACACCGGGGAGCTGTTTTTT.

There are many counts of this clonotype. The chain carries TRBV5-6 and TRBJ1-2; 7 bases are shared with TRBD1. V shed 4 bases and J 6 bases; nucleotides not matched to a gene: 9. The CDR3 spans 14 residues. Germline CDR1 and CDR2: SGHDT and YYEEEE. Here the CDR3 DNA reads TGTGCCAGCAGCCCTGTTGACAGGGCGCATGGCTACACCTTC. Translation: CASSPVDRAHGYTF.

This clonotype was seen ten or more times. The J gene is TRBJ2-3, the V gene TRBV1; TRBD2, as called in the table, went unchecked against the DNA. TRBV1 constitutes a pseudogene. The CDR3 runs 17 residues. The CDR3 spells CTSSHKGASGAGDTQYF. The DNA of the CDR3 is TGCACCAGCAGCCATAAGGGGGCTAGCGGGGCAGGCGATACGCAGTATTTT.

This clonotype was counted at least ten times. The chain combines TRBV29-1 with TRBJ1-1, with 8 bases fitting TRBD1. Trimming at V came to 5 bases and at J to 3 bases, leaving 5 bases not matched to a gene. There are 13 residues in the CDR3. Germline V gene data show CDR1 as SQVTM and CDR2 as ANQGSEA. The CDR3 sequence: CSVTQGAYTEAFF. The CDR3 region has the DNA TGCAGCGTTACCCAGGGGGCGTACACTGAAGCTTTCTTT. Together with reference TRBV29-1 and TRBJ1-1, the CDR3 gives the full variable domain: SAVISQKPSRDICQRGTSLTIQCQVDSQVTMMFWYRQQPGQSLTLIATANQGSEATYESGFVIDKFPISRPNLTFSTLTVSNMSPEDSSIYLCSVTQGAYTEAFFGQGTRLTVV.

Comments on this clonotype: This may be a read error, as it is one base from a much larger clone. The chain couples TRBV12-3 or TRBV12-4 to TRBJ2-1; the match to TRBD2 covers 8 bases. CDR3 length: 15 amino acids. The chain's CDR3 is CPSSPLAASRNEQFF. The CDR3 region has the DNA TGTCCCAGCAGTCCACTAGCGGCCTCTAGGAATGAGCAGTTCTTC.